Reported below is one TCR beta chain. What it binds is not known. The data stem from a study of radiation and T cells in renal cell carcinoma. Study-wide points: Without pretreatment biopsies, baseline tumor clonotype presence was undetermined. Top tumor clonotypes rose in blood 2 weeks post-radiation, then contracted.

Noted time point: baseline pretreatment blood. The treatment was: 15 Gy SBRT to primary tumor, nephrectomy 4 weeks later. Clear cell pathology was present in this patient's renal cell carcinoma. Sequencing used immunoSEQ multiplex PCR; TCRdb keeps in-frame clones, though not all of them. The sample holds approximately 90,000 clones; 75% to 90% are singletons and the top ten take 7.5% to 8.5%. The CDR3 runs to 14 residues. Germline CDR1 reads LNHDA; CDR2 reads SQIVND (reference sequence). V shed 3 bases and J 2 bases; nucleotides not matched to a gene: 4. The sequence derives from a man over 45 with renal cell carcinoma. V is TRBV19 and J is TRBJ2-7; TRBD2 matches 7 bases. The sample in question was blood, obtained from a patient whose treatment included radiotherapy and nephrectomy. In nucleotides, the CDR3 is TGTGCCAGTAGTATGGGTCGGGGGGCCTACGAGCAGTACTTC. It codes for CASSMGRGAYEQYF.